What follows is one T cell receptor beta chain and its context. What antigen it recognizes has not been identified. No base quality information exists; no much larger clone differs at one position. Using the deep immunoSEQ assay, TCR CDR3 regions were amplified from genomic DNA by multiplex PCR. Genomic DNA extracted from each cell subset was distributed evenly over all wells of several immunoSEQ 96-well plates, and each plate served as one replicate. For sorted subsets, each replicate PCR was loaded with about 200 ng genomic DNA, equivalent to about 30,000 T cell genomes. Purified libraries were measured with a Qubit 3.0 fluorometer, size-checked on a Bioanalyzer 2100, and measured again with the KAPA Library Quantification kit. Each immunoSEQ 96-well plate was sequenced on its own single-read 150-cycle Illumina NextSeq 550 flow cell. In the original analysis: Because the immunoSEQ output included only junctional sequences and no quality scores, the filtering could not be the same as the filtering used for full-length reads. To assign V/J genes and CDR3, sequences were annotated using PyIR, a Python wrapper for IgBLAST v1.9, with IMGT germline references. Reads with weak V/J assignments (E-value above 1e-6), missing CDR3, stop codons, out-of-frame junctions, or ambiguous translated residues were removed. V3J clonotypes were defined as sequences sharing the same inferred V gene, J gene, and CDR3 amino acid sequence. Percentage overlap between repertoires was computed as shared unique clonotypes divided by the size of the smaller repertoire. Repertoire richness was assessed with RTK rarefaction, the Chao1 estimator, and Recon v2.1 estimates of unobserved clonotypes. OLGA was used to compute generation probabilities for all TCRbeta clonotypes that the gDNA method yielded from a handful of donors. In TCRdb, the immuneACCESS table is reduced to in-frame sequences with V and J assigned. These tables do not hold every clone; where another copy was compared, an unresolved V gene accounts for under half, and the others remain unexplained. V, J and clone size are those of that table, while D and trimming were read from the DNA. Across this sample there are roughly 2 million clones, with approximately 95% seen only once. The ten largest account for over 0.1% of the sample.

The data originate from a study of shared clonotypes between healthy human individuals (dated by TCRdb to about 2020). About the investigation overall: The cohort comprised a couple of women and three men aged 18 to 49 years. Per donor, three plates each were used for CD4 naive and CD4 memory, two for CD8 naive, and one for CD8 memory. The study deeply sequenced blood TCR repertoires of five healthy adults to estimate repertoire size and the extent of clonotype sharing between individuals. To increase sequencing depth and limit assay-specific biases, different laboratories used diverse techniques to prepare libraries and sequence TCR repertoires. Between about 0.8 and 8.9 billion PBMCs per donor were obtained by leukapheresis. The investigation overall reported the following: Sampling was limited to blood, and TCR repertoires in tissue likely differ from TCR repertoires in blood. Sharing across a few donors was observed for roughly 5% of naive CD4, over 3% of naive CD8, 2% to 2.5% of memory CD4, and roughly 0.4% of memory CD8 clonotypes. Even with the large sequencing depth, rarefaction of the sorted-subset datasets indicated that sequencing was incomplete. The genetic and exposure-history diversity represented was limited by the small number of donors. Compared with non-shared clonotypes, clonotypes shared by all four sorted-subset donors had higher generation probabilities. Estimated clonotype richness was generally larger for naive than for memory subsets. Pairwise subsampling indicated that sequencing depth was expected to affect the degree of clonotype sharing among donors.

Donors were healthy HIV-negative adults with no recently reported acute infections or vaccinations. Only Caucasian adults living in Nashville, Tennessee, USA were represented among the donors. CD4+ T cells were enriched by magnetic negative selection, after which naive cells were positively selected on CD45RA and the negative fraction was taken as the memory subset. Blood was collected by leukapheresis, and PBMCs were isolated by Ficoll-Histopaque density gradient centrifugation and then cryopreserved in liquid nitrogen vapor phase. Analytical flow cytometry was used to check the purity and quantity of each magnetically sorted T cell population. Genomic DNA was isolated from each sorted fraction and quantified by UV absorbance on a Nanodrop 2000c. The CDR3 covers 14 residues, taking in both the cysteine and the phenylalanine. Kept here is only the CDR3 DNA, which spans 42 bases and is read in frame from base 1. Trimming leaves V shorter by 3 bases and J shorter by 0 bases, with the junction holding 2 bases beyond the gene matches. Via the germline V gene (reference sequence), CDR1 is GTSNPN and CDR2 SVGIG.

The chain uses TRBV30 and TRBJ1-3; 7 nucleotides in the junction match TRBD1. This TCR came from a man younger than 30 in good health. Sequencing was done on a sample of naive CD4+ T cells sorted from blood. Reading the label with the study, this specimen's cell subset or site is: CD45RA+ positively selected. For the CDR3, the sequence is CAWRDRTSGNTIYF. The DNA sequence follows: TGTGCCTGGAGGGACAGGACCTCTGGAAACACCATATATTTT.